This T cell receptor (beta chain) was identified in a study of blood T cell repertoires in COVID-19. Study-level background: COVID-19 samples collected from the United States, Italy and Spain covered acute and convalescent phases. T cells, B-cell-depleted T cells, or PBMCs provided the cDNA or gDNA that served as material.

The authors' processing: Estimation of nucleated cell counts was performed using reference gene primer amplification. Sequencing was performed with immunoSEQ multiplex PCR; in TCRdb, only in-frame clones are kept and a portion is missing. D and trimming were read from the DNA, whereas the V and J calls and clone size are those reported in that table. This sample has over 100,000 clones, with 75% to 85% found just once. This sequence originates from a man aged 55 to 69 with acute or convalescent COVID-19. Sequenced input: peripheral blood.

The CDR3: CASSPDATTGSDEKLFF. CDR3 in DNA: TGTGCCAGCAGCCCAGATGCTACGACAGGGTCGGACGAAAAACTGTTTTTT. The rearrangement links TRBV9 to TRBJ1-4; the match to TRBD1 covers 7 bases. CDR1 is SGDLS and CDR2 is YYNGEE in the germline V gene. The CDR3 is made up of 17 amino acids. Trimming removed 4 bases from V and 8 bases from J; junction bases left unmatched: 17.